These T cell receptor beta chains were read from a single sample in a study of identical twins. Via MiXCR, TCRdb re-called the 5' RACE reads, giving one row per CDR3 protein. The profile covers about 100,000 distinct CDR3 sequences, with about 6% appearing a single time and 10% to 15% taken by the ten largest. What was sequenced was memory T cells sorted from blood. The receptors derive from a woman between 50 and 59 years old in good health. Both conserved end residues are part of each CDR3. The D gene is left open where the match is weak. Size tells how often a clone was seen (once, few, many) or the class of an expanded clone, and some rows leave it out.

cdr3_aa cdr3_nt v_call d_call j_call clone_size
CSARWGGTDTQYF TGCAGTGCTAGATGGGGGGGCACAGATACGCAGTATTTT TRBV20-1 - TRBJ2-3 many
CASGGSGELFF TGCGCCAGCGGGGGAAGCGGGGAGCTGTTTTTT TRBV4-1 - TRBJ2-2 -
CASSSSPGTGTVTF TGTGCCAGCAGCTCGAGTCCCGGGACAGGGACGGTGACCTTC TRBV7-3 TRBD1 TRBJ1-2 many
CASSLGDYPQETQYF TGTGCCAGCAGCTTAGGGGACTACCCACAAGAGACCCAGTACTTC TRBV9 TRBD2 TRBJ2-5 many
CAISPGLSAGFSGANVLTF TGTGCCATCAGCCCGGGCCTCTCCGCCGGGTTTTCTGGGGCCAACGTCCTGACTTTC TRBV10-3 - TRBJ2-6 many
CASSLVSDHNEQFF TGTGCCAGCAGCTTGGTTAGCGACCACAATGAGCAGTTCTTC TRBV5-6 - TRBJ2-1 many
CASNDQTSTNEKLFF TGTGCCAGCAATGATCAAACTTCAACTAATGAAAAACTGTTTTTT TRBV5-4 - TRBJ1-4 -
CATSDLRMGTGGELYSNQPQHF TGTGCCACCAGTGATTTGAGGATGGGGACAGGCGGAGAGTTATATAGCAATCAGCCCCAGCATTTT TRBV24-1 TRBD1 TRBJ1-5 many
CAGSSRTSSNEQFF TGTGCCGGCAGTTCGCGGACCTCCTCGAATGAGCAGTTCTTC TRBV12-3/TRBV12-4 - TRBJ2-1 -
CASSHGGGKEAFF TGTGCCAGCAGCCACGGAGGGGGTAAAGAAGCTTTCTTT TRBV3-1 - TRBJ1-1 -
CAIKGTSLNEKLFF TGTGCCATCAAAGGGACATCTCTTAATGAAAAACTGTTTTTT TRBV10-3 - TRBJ1-4 many
CATGRLAGGHEQYF TGTGCCACCGGGAGACTAGCGGGAGGGCACGAGCAGTACTTC TRBV15 TRBD2 TRBJ2-7 many
CSVVAGQAYGGNTIYF TGCAGCGTCGTGGCGGGACAGGCTTATGGAGGAAACACCATATATTTT TRBV29-1 TRBD1 TRBJ1-3 few
CASSIFVHEQFF TGTGCCAGTAGTATATTTGTCCATGAGCAGTTCTTC TRBV19 - TRBJ2-1 -
CASSETASTNTQYF TGTGCCAGCAGTGAGACAGCCTCGACGAATACGCAGTATTTT TRBV2 - TRBJ2-3 many
CSAPAGGGWKSTDTQYF TGCAGTGCCCCGGCCGGGGGCGGATGGAAGAGCACAGATACGCAGTATTTT TRBV20-1 - TRBJ2-3 many
CASTTGTVRETQYF TGTGCCAGCACCACCGGGACAGTGCGTGAGACCCAGTACTTC TRBV5-5 TRBD1 TRBJ2-5 many
CASSFEDGETQYF TGTGCCAGCAGCTTTGAAGACGGGGAGACCCAGTACTTC TRBV7-9 - TRBJ2-5 many
CASSATVLGGYTF TGTGCCAGTAGTGCGACAGTCTTGGGGGGCTACACCTTC TRBV19 - TRBJ1-2 -
CASSSAGAYTGELFF TGTGCCAGCTCATCAGCGGGAGCTTACACCGGGGAGCTGTTTTTT TRBV18 TRBD2 TRBJ2-2 many
CSAPYGQAGNTIYF TGCAGTGCTCCCTATGGACAGGCTGGAAACACCATATATTTT TRBV20-1 TRBD1 TRBJ1-3 -
CASSGGASRTDTQYF TGCGCCAGTTCCGGGGGAGCGTCGCGCACAGATACGCAGTATTTT TRBV5-1 - TRBJ2-3 medium-sized
CASSPRTSSTDTQYF TGTGCCAGCAGCCCCCGGACTAGCAGTACAGATACGCAGTATTTT TRBV7-2 TRBD2 TRBJ2-3 many
CSAPPPPTDIIREQYF TGCAGTGCTCCTCCACCTCCAACGGACATAATAAGAGAGCAGTACTTC TRBV20-1 - TRBJ2-7 many
CASSQGADPYNEQFF TGCGCCAGCAGCCAAGGAGCGGACCCCTACAATGAGCAGTTCTTC TRBV4-1 - TRBJ2-1 many
CASSSLAGANNEQFF TGCGCCAGCAGCTCCCTAGCGGGAGCCAACAATGAGCAGTTCTTC TRBV5-1 TRBD2 TRBJ2-1 medium-sized
CASSPQGFGYTF TGTGCCAGCAGCCCCCAGGGGTTTGGCTACACCTTC TRBV7-2 - TRBJ1-2 -
CASSSLRAYNEQFF TGCGCCAGCAGCTCCCTAAGGGCATACAATGAGCAGTTCTTC TRBV5-1 - TRBJ2-1 many
CASSDSAKGADTQYF TGTGCCAGCAGTGACTCAGCCAAGGGGGCAGATACGCAGTATTTT TRBV6-4 - TRBJ2-3 many
CASSLRAGRGGELFF TGTGCCAGCAGCTTGAGGGCAGGACGGGGCGGGGAGCTGTTTTTT TRBV5-6 - TRBJ2-2 many
CASSPSRSGELFF TGTGCCAGCAGCCCAAGCAGGTCCGGGGAGCTGTTTTTT TRBV4-2 - TRBJ2-2 many
CASNEAGQEKLFF TGTGCCTCTAACGAGGCAGGACAGGAAAAACTGTTTTTT TRBV10-3 - TRBJ1-4 many
CASSLGTAITEAFF TGTGCCAGTAGTCTAGGGACAGCCATCACTGAAGCTTTCTTT TRBV19 TRBD1 TRBJ1-1 few
CASSPGQGYTGQFF TGTGCCAGCAGTCCCGGACAGGGGTATACCGGGCAGTTCTTC TRBV6-1 TRBD1 TRBJ2-1 many
CASSTYRQTQETQYF TGTGCCAGCAGTACCTACCGACAGACACAAGAGACCCAGTACTTC TRBV13 - TRBJ2-5 many
CASSEAAQWGQPQHF TGTGCCAGCAGTGAAGCAGCCCAATGGGGACAGCCCCAGCATTTT TRBV6-1 - TRBJ1-5 many
CASSSTHRGGTEAFF TGTGCCAGCAGTTCCACCCACCGAGGGGGGACTGAAGCTTTCTTT TRBV6-5 - TRBJ1-1 many
CASSSHPGTVKYF TGTGCCAGCAGCTCCCACCCCGGGACAGTCAAGTATTTT TRBV5-5 TRBD1 TRBJ2-3 many
CSANRAGGIYNEQFF TGCAGTGCTAACCGAGCGGGAGGGATCTACAATGAGCAGTTCTTC TRBV20-1 TRBD2 TRBJ2-1 -
CASSLDFSRYNEQFF TGTGCCAGCAGCTTAGATTTTAGCCGTTACAATGAGCAGTTCTTC TRBV7-2 - TRBJ2-1 many
CASSFRAGFAGELFF TGTGCCAGCAGCTTTCGGGCAGGGTTCGCGGGGGAGCTGTTTTTT TRBV11-2 - TRBJ2-2 many
CASSLGGGRGEQYF TGTGCCAGCAGCTTAGGCGGCGGGAGAGGGGAGCAGTACTTC TRBV13 TRBD2 TRBJ2-7 -
CASSSYLTGEQFF TGTGCCAGCAGCTCGTACCTTACGGGTGAGCAGTTCTTC TRBV5-4 - TRBJ2-1 many
CASRRPGRVEQFF TGTGCCAGCAGACGGCCGGGGCGTGTTGAGCAGTTCTTC TRBV7-2 - TRBJ2-1 many
CASSLIAGGWGEQFF TGTGCCAGCAGCCTCATAGCGGGAGGTTGGGGTGAGCAGTTCTTC TRBV3-1 TRBD2 TRBJ2-1 many
CAFHHSGMDYEQYF TGTGCCTTTCACCATAGCGGGATGGACTACGAGCAGTACTTC TRBV30 TRBD2 TRBJ2-7 -
CAIRKGTPQSNTGELFF TGTGCCATCAGAAAGGGGACTCCACAATCGAACACCGGGGAGCTGTTTTTT TRBV10-3 - TRBJ2-2 many
CASSYGDEQFF TGTGCCAGCAGTTATGGGGATGAGCAGTTCTTC TRBV12-3/TRBV12-4 - TRBJ2-1 many
CASSTPKETQYF TGCGCCAGCAGCACCCCGAAAGAGACCCAGTACTTC TRBV4-1 - TRBJ2-5 many
CASSFTGSGTEAFF TGTGCCAGCAGCTTCACAGGCAGCGGCACTGAAGCTTTCTTT TRBV11-3 - TRBJ1-1 many
CASSLTGFRTEAFF TGTGCCAGCAGTTTAACAGGTTTTAGGACTGAAGCTTTCTTT TRBV12-3/TRBV12-4 - TRBJ1-1 many